This TCR beta chain was recovered during a study of blood T cell repertoires in COVID-19. As originally analysed: For nucleated cells, counts were estimated from reference gene primer amplification. The method was immunoSEQ multiplex PCR; TCRdb's version includes in-frame clones alone and lacks a portion of them. V, J and clone size derive from that table, while D and trimming were established from the DNA sequence. Found here are around 99,000 clones, 60% to 85% of them singletons; the top ten hold about 4.3%. Germline lookup yields CDR1 SNHLY and CDR2 FYNNEI. Between the trimmed V and J ends, which lost 2 bases and 0 bases, there was a span of 11 bases. The CDR3 consists of 15 residues.

This chain links TRBV2 with TRBJ2-7; no firm D call. This receptor was obtained from a man aged 65-85 years with acute or convalescent COVID-19. What was sequenced was peripheral blood. CDR3 nucleotides: TGTGCCAGCAGTGAACAACAGAGTAGCTCCTACGAGCAGTACTTC. As protein: CASSEQQSSSYEQYF.